Sequencing of this T cell receptor beta chain was carried out in a study of blood T cell repertoires in COVID-19. Looking at the study overall: The United States, Italy and Spain were the sources of the acute and convalescent COVID-19 samples. Sources were T cells, B-cell-depleted T cells, or PBMCs; the material itself was cDNA or gDNA.

This CDR3 is built from 14 residues. The germline CDR1 and CDR2 sequences are MNHEY and SMNVEV (reference sequence). Unmatched junction bases numbered 2, after V lost 2 bases and J lost 4 bases. This clone was picked up one time. Authors' processing steps: Reference gene primer amplification in the assay estimated nucleated cell counts. The repertoire was sequenced with immunoSEQ multiplex PCR; TCRdb's copy has only in-frame clones and lacks some. V, J and clone size derive from that table, while D and trimming were established from the DNA sequence. The repertoire includes some 50,000 clones, 86% of them detected once, and about 2.7% sits in the top ten.

This chain uses TRBV27 with TRBJ1-1, with 9 bases aligning to TRBD1. The material sequenced was peripheral blood. The source of this sequence is a man at least 80 years old with acute or convalescent COVID-19. The CDR3 loop is CASSLGQGITEAFF. CDR3 DNA sequence: TGTGCCAGCAGTTTAGGACAGGGGATCACTGAAGCTTTCTTT.